This T cell receptor (beta chain) was sequenced in a study of cytomegalovirus exposure and HLA in healthy donors. For the study at large: An early data release held some 85 million unique TCRs from HLA-typed donors. Study-wide results and limits: Based on reports, TCR beta sequences accurately predicted HLA-A and HLA-B alleles for most subjects. Data from an earlier analysis indicated that most TCR beta V segments were productive either about 90% or about 30% of the time.

The PCR made use of 60 Vbeta and 13 Jbeta primers. Assay: immunoSEQ multiplex PCR; the TCRdb copy retains only in-frame clones and omits some. The profile covers tens of thousands of clones, with around three quarters appearing a single time and 7.5% to 8.5% taken by the ten largest. About this clone itself: What it binds is not known.

This CDR3 is built from 14 residues. Trimming at V came to 8 bases and at J to 4 bases, leaving 8 bases not matched to a gene. The germline V gene has CDR1 SGHRS and CDR2 YFSETQ. The TCR sequence derives from a young man in good health and CMV-seropositive. The chain links TRBV5-1 to TRBJ1-3, with TRBD1 identical over 8 bases. The sample taken for sequencing was PBMCs. The CDR3, as DNA: TGCGCCAGTCGACAGGGGACTTGGGGAAACACCATATATTTT. It specifies CASRQGTWGNTIYF.